This T cell receptor beta chain came from a study of CD8 T cells in ankylosing spondylitis. From the 5' RACE reads, TCRdb called clonotypes with MiXCR, one entry per CDR3 protein. Among around 340,000 distinct CDR3 sequences, roughly 14% were seen once, and the ten largest hold 0.95% to 1.4%. This clonotype was detected only a few times. This CDR3 is built from 14 residues. The V gene lost 2 bases and the J gene lost 4 bases, with 11 bases spanning the gap. The germline V gene encodes CDR1 MNHEY and CDR2 SVGAGI. Sequenced sample: blood, either unsorted or a sorted T cell fraction (not recorded which). The chain joins TRBV6-5 to TRBJ1-1; perhaps TRBD1 as D (6 bases). The clonotype was recovered from a male donor with ankylosing spondylitis or in good health (not recorded which). DNA for the CDR3: TGTGCCAGCAGTTACCCCGGACAGCCCACTGAAGCTTTCTTT. Translation: CASSYPGQPTEAFF.